This T cell receptor (beta chain) emerged from a study of blood T cells in healthy people across ages. General study results and limits: Relative to aged donors, long-lived donors carried more naive CD4+ cells and displayed higher diversity. PBMCs that were unsorted prevented a conclusive naive versus antigen-experienced comparison.

Trimming cost V 2 bases and J 5 bases; bases outside gene matches: 8. Germline V gene sequence: CDR1 DFQATT, CDR2 SNEGSKA (reference sequence). The CDR3 is 14 residues long. This clonotype was counted a few times. Its antigen remains unknown. A J-beta primer mix and a sample-barcoded 5' primer were used in a second PCR of roughly 6 to 11 cycles. TCRdb reprocessed the 5' RACE reads via MiXCR and lists one record per CDR3 protein. The repertoire holds 550,000 to 750,000 distinct CDR3 sequences, with under 25% as singletons. The sample consisted of blood. V is TRBV20-1 and J is TRBJ2-5; 7 nucleotides line up with TRBD1. The clonotype comes from a man aged 70-80 years in good health. The CDR3 protein is CSARHSTGHETQYF. DNA of the CDR3: TGCAGTGCTAGACACTCGACAGGGCACGAGACCCAGTACTTC.